A single sample gave rise to the 18 T cell receptor beta chains below, sequenced in a study of response to subunit inactivated influenza vaccine. TCRdb re-derived calls from the RT-PCR reads in MiXCR, one entry per CDR3 protein. The sample yields approximately 700,000 distinct CDR3 sequences, more than 11% seen once. The sequenced sample was PBMCs from blood, obtained 14 to 15 days before vaccination. The receptors here all came from a man aged 50 to 60 who received an inactivated influenza vaccine.

This rearrangement joins TRBV20-1 to TRBJ2-3, with no clear D. Trimming pared 6 bases from V and 1 base from J, leaving 11 bases between. Germline V lookup: CDR1 DFQATT, CDR2 SNEGSKA (reference sequence). The CDR3 runs 13 residues. CDR3 coding DNA: TGCAGTGCGCCCCGGAGCGGCACAGATACGCAGTATTTT. It translates to CSAPRSGTDTQYF.

The chain joins TRBV19 to TRBJ2-5, with 12 positions matching TRBD1. In germline, CDR1 is LNHDA, CDR2 SQIVND (reference sequence). The V segment lost 9 bases and the J segment 5 bases; nucleotides outside the gene matches: 10. This CDR3 region has 15 residues. The CDR3 spells CASSTRDRGLETQYF. CDR3 DNA: TGTGCCAGCTCCACCCGGGACAGGGGGCTGGAGACCCAGTACTTC.

This chain connects TRBV15 to TRBJ1-2; D uncertain. There are 13 residues in the CDR3. Trimming left V 0 bases short and J 8 bases short, with 10 bases between. Germline V gene data show CDR1 as LNHNV and CDR2 as YYDKDF (reference sequence). The chain's CDR3 is CATSRDVVGGYTF. The CDR3 DNA reads TGTGCCACCAGCAGAGATGTCGTTGGCGGCTACACCTTC.

On this clonotype itself: Germline is not matched at one junction end, which may reflect a read error. The chain joins TRBV4-3 to TRBJ2-5; the D gene is possibly TRBD1 (6 bases). CDR3 length: 15 residues. Germline V CDR1 and CDR2: LGHNA, YSLEER. CDR3 nucleotides: TGCGCCAGCAGCCTAAATCAGGGGAATCAAGGGACCCAGTACTTC. Its translation is CASSLNQGNQGTQYF.

This sequence joins TRBV3-1 and TRBJ2-1; a weak D match, TRBD2 (6 bases). CDR1 is LGHDT, CDR2 YNNKEL, per germline (reference sequence). The CDR3 consists of 13 residues. V lost 5 bases and J lost 8, with 13 bases in between. The CDR3 DNA is TGTGCCAGCAGCGCAGGAGGGGTCCATGAGCAGTTCTTC. Protein: CASSAGGVHEQFF.

This clonotype was found a few times. The rearrangement joins TRBV12-3 or TRBV12-4 to TRBJ2-2; the D is unclear. The CDR3 extends over 12 amino acids. V lost 5 bases and J 9 bases, leaving 10 bases between the germline ends. DNA of the CDR3: TGTGCCAGCAGTCAAGGACCGCGGGAGCTGTTTTTT. As protein: CASSQGPRELFF.

The chain combines TRBV3-1 with TRBJ2-1, with D tentatively TRBD1 or TRBD2 (5 bases each). Trimming took 1 base from V and 2 from J, leaving 12 bases between them. CDR1 and CDR2 from the germline V gene are LGHDT and YNNKEL (reference sequence). The CDR3 covers 16 residues. The CDR3, as DNA: TGTGCCAGCAGCCAAGGGGACCGGACGGCCTACAATGAGCAGTTCTTC. This encodes CASSQGDRTAYNEQFF.

In its sample, this clonotype was seen a few times. As DNA, the CDR3 is TGCAGTGCTAGAGGAGGACTAGCGGACTACGAGCAGTACTTC. Encoded protein: CSARGGLADYEQYF. This rearrangement joins TRBV20-1 to TRBJ2-7, with 10 bases that match TRBD2. The CDR3 length is 14 residues. The germline V gene encodes CDR1 DFQATT and CDR2 SNEGSKA (reference sequence). Germline trimming cut 1 base from V and 3 bases from J; bases unmatched to any gene: 3.

This clonotype was counted between two and nine times. V gene TRBV21-1 combines with J gene TRBJ2-1; the table's D call, TRBD1, has no DNA check behind it. TRBV21-1 is a documented pseudogene. CDR3 length equals 17 residues. The CDR3 coding sequence is TGTGCCAGCAGCAAATTCCCTGACAGGTTTCATTACAATGAGCAGTTCTTC. Its protein is CASSKFPDRFHYNEQFF.

At least ten counts were recorded for this clonotype. The J gene is TRBJ1-5, the V gene TRBV20-1, with D hard to call. CDR1 is DFQATT, CDR2 SNEGSKA, per germline (reference sequence). The V and J ends lost 3 bases and 0 bases respectively, with 15 bases between them. The CDR3 contains 16 residues. The CDR3: CSASENKGYSNQPQHF. CDR3 DNA sequence: TGCAGTGCTAGCGAAAATAAAGGATATAGCAATCAGCCCCAGCATTTT.

V usage is TRBV6-5 and J usage is TRBJ1-5; D is unclear. V was pared by 0 bases and J by 6 bases, with 12 bases between. The CDR3 loop spans 15 amino acids. The germline V gene encodes CDR1 MNHEY and CDR2 SVGAGI. This CDR3 reads CASSYSNPGVQPQHF. Here the CDR3 DNA reads TGTGCCAGCAGTTACTCGAACCCTGGTGTTCAGCCCCAGCATTTT.

This clonotype was counted only a few times. The chain carries TRBV7-2 and TRBJ2-2; 12 bases are a match to TRBD2. V shed 5 bases, J shed 1 base, and the junction held 5 bases outside the gene matches. The CDR3 totals 17 residues. Germline V gives CDR1 SGHTA, CDR2 FQGNSA. CDR3 nucleotide sequence: TGTGCCAGCAGCACCCTAGCGGGAGGGGGGAACACCGGGGAGCTGTTTTTT. Translated: CASSTLAGGGNTGELFF.

The chain recombines TRBV12-3 or TRBV12-4 with TRBJ2-4, with 7 nucleotides matching TRBD2. V shed 1 base, J shed 8 bases, and the junction held 11 bases outside the gene matches. The length of the CDR3 is 16 residues. CDR3 in amino acids: CASSLGTSGAEDIQYF. The CDR3 DNA sequence: TGTGCCAGCAGTTTAGGAACAAGCGGGGCGGAGGACATTCAGTACTTC.

This clonotype was seen a handful of times. V usage is TRBV6-5 and J usage is TRBJ2-7; D remains ambiguous. Germline values: CDR1 MNHEY, CDR2 SVGAGI. The CDR3 length is 14 residues. The V gene lost 4 bases and the J gene lost 2 bases, with 12 bases spanning the gap. This CDR3 is CASSSLSIAYEQYF. For the CDR3, the DNA is TGTGCCAGCAGTTCCCTATCGATAGCCTACGAGCAGTACTTC.

This clonotype was detected a few times. The chain carries TRBV6-2 or TRBV6-3 and TRBJ2-7; the match to TRBD2 covers 12 bases. V lost 6 bases, J lost 3 bases, and 12 bases stayed unmatched. The CDR3 sequence is 17 residues long. Germline CDR1 and CDR2: MNHEY and SVGEGT. The CDR3 reads CASSRTSGTVPYYEQYF. The CDR3 coding sequence is TGTGCCAGCAGCAGGACTAGCGGGACTGTACCATACTACGAGCAGTACTTC.

V and J are TRBV7-9 and TRBJ2-5; the D call may be TRBD1 or TRBD2 (6 bases each). V gave up 4 bases and J gave up 2 bases, with 14 bases separating them. This CDR3 region has 15 residues. Germline CDR1 and CDR2: SEHNR and FQNEAQ (reference sequence). The CDR3 sequence: CASSSYRAGQETQYF. CDR3 nucleotide sequence: TGTGCCAGCAGCTCGTACAGGGCGGGACAAGAGACCCAGTACTTC.

This clonotype was seen only a few times. The chain employs TRBV15 and TRBJ2-3; a possible D gene is TRBD1 (5 bases). Looked up from germline, CDR1 is LNHNV and CDR2 is YYDKDF (reference sequence). The CDR3 has 18 residues. Trimming took off 5 bases at V and 6 bases at J, with 27 bases between the two ends. CDR3 sequence (DNA): TGTGCCACCAGCCAAGGGGTAGAGGCTACAAGCTTTATGGATACGCAGTATTTT. It encodes CATSQGVEATSFMDTQYF.

This clonotype came up many times. The chain joins TRBV29-1 to TRBJ2-1; 7 positions match TRBD2. Germline CDR1 reads SQVTM; CDR2 reads ANQGSEA. The CDR3 covers 14 residues. Trimming cost V 4 bases and J 7 bases; bases outside gene matches: 10. CDR3 sequence: CSVGGGSFPNEQFF. In nucleotides, the CDR3 is TGCAGCGTTGGTGGCGGGAGTTTTCCGAATGAGCAGTTCTTC.